Below, 28 T cell receptor beta chains from the same sample are listed, as sequenced in a study of cytomegalovirus exposure and HLA in healthy donors. Primers included in the PCR were 60 Vbeta and 13 Jbeta primers. Profiled with immunoSEQ multiplex PCR; TCRdb holds only in-frame clones, not every one. The sample has 100,000 to 150,000 clones; around 83% are singletons. Sequencing was performed on PBMCs. The receptors were sampled from a girl aged 2 to 9 in good health and CMV-seronegative.

This clone appeared once. This chain connects TRBV29-1 to TRBJ1-1, with D hard to call. Trimming stripped 6 bases from V and 5 bases from J, with 13 bases between. The germline V gene has CDR1 SQVTM and CDR2 ANQGSEA. This CDR3 region has 12 residues. Here the CDR3 reads CSVRLFITEAFF. For the CDR3, the DNA is TGCAGCGTCCGACTGTTCATTACTGAAGCTTTCTTT.

The chain has TRBV29-1 and TRBJ2-7; 13 bases are shared with TRBD2. Germline V gives CDR1 SQVTM, CDR2 ANQGSEA. J lost 2 bases, V lost 0 bases, and 16 bases had no gene match. CDR3 length equals 20 residues. The CDR3 here is CSVEDPLRTSGSGPTYEQYF. The CDR3 DNA reads as TGCAGCGTTGAAGATCCGTTAAGGACTAGCGGGAGTGGTCCTACCTACGAGCAGTACTTC.

The chain recombines TRBV5-6 with TRBJ2-7; the D gene is possibly TRBD1 (5 bases). CDR3 length equals 12 residues. Between the trimmed V and J ends, which lost 2 bases and 4 bases, there was a span of 7 bases. CDR1 SGHDT and CDR2 YYEEEE come from the germline V gene. The CDR3 nucleotides are TGTGCCAGCAGCTTTCAGGGTTACGAGCAGTACTTC. This sequence encodes CASSFQGYEQYF.

The chain couples TRBV5-1 to TRBJ2-1; the match to TRBD2 covers 10 bases. This CDR3 is 15 amino acids long. CDR1 SGHRS and CDR2 YFSETQ come from the germline V gene. J gave up 8 bases and V 0 bases, and 5 bases lay outside the gene matches. CDR3 coding DNA: TGCGCCAGCAGCTTGGCCGTCGGACTAGCGGATGAGCAGTTCTTC. It yields the protein CASSLAVGLADEQFF.

The chain recombines TRBV4-2 with TRBJ2-2; tentatively, D is TRBD1 (6 bases). This CDR3 region has 16 residues. V was cut by 0 bases and J by 4 bases, with 12 bases left in between. Germline V gives CDR1 LGHNA, CDR2 YNFKEQ. The CDR3 here is CASSQDDRPSTGELFF. In nucleotides, the CDR3 is TGTGCCAGCAGCCAAGACGACAGGCCGAGCACCGGGGAGCTGTTTTTT.

The chain links TRBV7-7 to TRBJ1-2; D unresolved. Germline V gives CDR1 SSHAT, CDR2 FNYEAQ (reference sequence). V was cut by 9 bases and J by 8 bases, with 10 bases left in between. The CDR3 is made up of 10 amino acids. The CDR3 region has the DNA TGTGCCAGATCAAGACACGGCTACACCTTC. Translated, it gives CARSRHGYTF.

The CDR3, as DNA: TGTGCCAGCAGCCCGTCCATCAGATATCTAGCGGGGGGAAGCACAGATACGCAGTATTTT. It specifies CASSPSIRYLAGGSTDTQYF. V and J are TRBV4-2 and TRBJ2-3; TRBD2 agrees at 11 bases. Germline assignment: CDR1 LGHNA and CDR2 YNFKEQ. V lost 4 bases, J lost 0 bases, and 15 bases stayed unmatched. The CDR3 contains 20 residues.

A remark on this clone: The identical CDR3 is also encoded by other nucleotide sequences in the sample. V is TRBV9 and J is TRBJ2-3; TRBD1 might be the D (5 bases). Germline CDR1 and CDR2: SGDLS and YYNGEE. V shed 2 bases and J shed 6 bases, with 7 bases lying between them. There are 12 residues in the CDR3. Written as DNA, the CDR3 is TGTGCCAGCAGCGTTGGGGCGGATACGCAGTATTTT. Translation: CASSVGADTQYF. The entire variable domain, with the rest obtained from reference TRBV9 and TRBJ2-3, is as follows: DSGVTQTPKHLITATGQRVTLRCSPRSGDLSVYWYQQSLDQGLQFLIQYYNGEERAKGNILERFSAQQFPDLHSELNLSSLELGDSALYFCASSVGADTQYFGPGTRLTVL.

The chain couples TRBV18 to TRBJ1-4; a possible D gene is TRBD1 (6 bases). V was cut by 5 bases and J by 3 bases, with 7 bases left in between. CDR3 length: 13 amino acids. Germline values: CDR1 KGHSH, CDR2 LQKENI. CDR3 protein: CASSSGANEKLFF. CDR3 coding DNA: TGTGCCAGCTCATCAGGGGCTAATGAAAAACTGTTTTTT.

V and J are TRBV29-1 and TRBJ2-7; TRBD1 is a possible D gene (6 bases). The length of the CDR3 is 14 residues. V lost 4 bases and J lost 9, with 22 bases in between. Germline V gene lookup returns CDR1 SQVTM and CDR2 ANQGSEA. CDR3 sequence: CSVGDTSSPTMQYF. The CDR3 DNA reads TGCAGCGTTGGGGACACTTCGTCTCCTACGATGCAGTACTTC.

The chain recombines TRBV7-9 with TRBJ2-3; 12 nucleotides agree with TRBD2. Unmatched junction bases numbered 2, after V lost 5 bases and J lost 2 bases. CDR3 length: 15 amino acids. Germline lookup yields CDR1 SEHNR and CDR2 FQNEAQ (reference sequence). The CDR3 bases are TGTGCCAGCAGCCGACTAGCGGGAGACACAGATACGCAGTATTTT. Translated: CASSRLAGDTDTQYF.

The chain couples TRBV10-3 to TRBJ2-7; D is perhaps TRBD1 (5 bases). Germline CDR1 and CDR2: ENHRY and SYGVKD. V shed 4 bases and J shed 0 bases, with 10 bases lying between them. This CDR3 region has 14 residues. In DNA, the CDR3 is TGTGCCATCAGTGCTGACAGCCACTCCTACGAGCAGTACTTC. Its translation is CAISADSHSYEQYF.

This clone was counted a single time. The rearrangement links TRBV9 to TRBJ2-5, with 8 bases lining up with TRBD2. Germline V lookup: CDR1 SGDLS, CDR2 YYNGEE. V was pared by 5 bases and J by 2 bases, with 11 bases of the junction left unmatched. This CDR3 region has 16 residues. This chain's CDR3 is CASSLSGTGQQETQYF. The CDR3 region has the DNA TGTGCCAGCAGTCTTAGCGGGACCGGCCAGCAAGAGACCCAGTACTTC.

The genes are TRBV23-1 and TRBJ1-3; 9 positions agree with TRBD1. TRBV23-1 has ORF status, its function being uncertain. Trimming cost V 3 bases and J 8 bases; bases outside gene matches: 14. This CDR3 region has 17 residues. DNA of the CDR3: TGCGCCAGCAGTCACCCTACGACAGGGGGTGTAGTAGACACCATATATTTT. The encoded protein is CASSHPTTGGVVDTIYF.

This clone was counted once. The chain couples TRBV27 to TRBJ2-7, with 13 bases lining up with TRBD2. The germline CDR1 and CDR2 sequences are MNHEY and SMNVEV (reference sequence). Trimming at V came to 4 bases and at J to 6 bases, leaving 3 bases not matched to a gene. The CDR3 extends over 14 amino acids. The CDR3 DNA reads as TGTGCCAGCAGTTCCGGACTAGCGGGAGTCGAGCAGTACTTC. Protein product: CASSSGLAGVEQYF.

The chain links TRBV28 to TRBJ2-1, with 8 bases that match TRBD1. V dropped 8 bases and J dropped 5; count of bases not matched to a gene: 8. This CDR3 has 14 amino acids. From germline, CDR1 is MDHEN and CDR2 SYDVKM. The CDR3 protein is CASGGQGKNNEQFF. CDR3 coding DNA: TGTGCCAGCGGAGGACAGGGTAAAAACAATGAGCAGTTCTTC.

As concerns this clone: The identical CDR3 is also encoded by other nucleotide sequences in the sample. The genes are TRBV27 and TRBJ2-7; D remains ambiguous. This CDR3 region has 13 residues. The germline gives CDR1 MNHEY, CDR2 SMNVEV (reference sequence). V lost 0 bases, J lost 0 bases, and 3 bases lay in between. CDR3 nucleotide sequence: TGTGCCAGCAGTTTATCCGTCTCCTACGAGCAGTACTTC. The encoded protein is CASSLSVSYEQYF.

V is TRBV25-1 and J is TRBJ1-5; the match to TRBD1 covers 9 bases. The junction had 8 bases not matched to a gene; V was cut back by 8 bases and J by 3 bases. The CDR3 loop spans 15 amino acids. Per the germline V gene, CDR1 is MGHDK and CDR2 is SYGVNS. This CDR3 is CASGRDRVNNQPQHF. CDR3 coding DNA: TGTGCCAGCGGCCGGGACAGGGTAAACAATCAGCCCCAGCATTTT.

The chain is built from TRBV6-6 and TRBJ1-1, with 7 bases that match TRBD1. CDR1 is MNHNY and CDR2 is SVGAGI in the germline V gene (reference sequence). CDR3 length: 14 residues. The trim removed 6 bases at V and 1 base at J, leaving 5 bases unmatched. The CDR3 DNA follows: TGTGCCAGCAGGAGACAGGGTGGGAACACTGAAGCTTTCTTT. Translation: CASRRQGGNTEAFF.

For the CDR3, the DNA is TGTGCCAGCAGCGTCCAGGGGGCGCTTTTGGAGACCCAGTACTTC. Its protein is CASSVQGALLETQYF. The rearrangement joins TRBV9 to TRBJ2-5; TRBD1 aligns across 8 bases. There are 15 residues in the CDR3. V dropped 2 bases and J dropped 5; count of bases not matched to a gene: 8. Looked up from germline, CDR1 is SGDLS and CDR2 is YYNGEE.

The rearrangement joins TRBV4-2 to TRBJ1-5; 9 bases line up with TRBD1. The J segment lost 7 bases and the V segment lost 2 bases, leaving 6 bases of the junction unmatched. CDR1 LGHNA and CDR2 YNFKEQ come from the germline V gene. This CDR3 contains 15 residues. CDR3 in DNA: TGTGCCAGCAGCCAACCGGACAGGGGATTACAGCCCCAGCATTTT. This translates into CASSQPDRGLQPQHF.

The CDR3 protein is CASSWGDRAGELFF. The CDR3 DNA is TGTGCCAGCAGCTGGGGGGACAGGGCCGGGGAGCTGTTTTTT. This sequence joins TRBV7-3 and TRBJ2-2; 9 bases agree with TRBD1. V shed 4 bases, J shed 6 bases, and the junction held 3 bases outside the gene matches. CDR1 is SGHTA and CDR2 is FQGTGA in the germline V gene. The CDR3 extends over 14 amino acids.

This rearrangement joins TRBV28 to TRBJ2-3; perhaps TRBD1 as D (5 bases). The CDR3 has 15 amino acids. V was pared by 3 bases and J by 3 bases, with 13 bases between. The V gene's germline CDR1 is MDHEN and CDR2 SYDVKM. The CDR3 sequence: CASSLRTPSTDTQYF. The CDR3 bases are TGTGCCAGCAGTTTGCGGACACCAAGTACAGATACGCAGTATTTT.

The CDR3 here is CASSFTSGTGYNEQFF. The CDR3 DNA is TGTGCCAGCAGCTTTACATCCGGGACAGGCTACAATGAGCAGTTCTTC. This sequence joins TRBV7-9 and TRBJ2-1, with 8 bases fitting TRBD1. The germline V gene encodes CDR1 SEHNR and CDR2 FQNEAQ (reference sequence). Trimming took 3 bases from V and 3 from J; bases not matched to a gene: 7. The CDR3 has 16 amino acids.

This clone appeared many times. The gene calls are TRBV4-3 and TRBJ1-1; D gene uncertain. The V gene lost 0 bases and the J gene lost 10 bases, with 18 bases spanning the gap. Germline V lookup: CDR1 LGHNA, CDR2 YSLEER. This CDR3 contains 15 residues. As DNA, the CDR3 is TGCGCCAGCAGCCAAGATAGGTACACCCATGAGGGAGCTTTCTTT. It translates to CASSQDRYTHEGAFF.

The V call is TRBV4-1, the J call TRBJ1-3; 7 bases line up with TRBD1. The germline CDR1 and CDR2 sequences are MGHRA and YSYEKL. This CDR3 comprises 16 residues. J was trimmed by 0 bases and V by 2 bases; bases with no gene match: 4. In DNA form, the CDR3 reads TGCGCCAGCAGCCAAACTACAGGGGACTCTGGAAACACCATATATTTT. It encodes CASSQTTGDSGNTIYF.

This clone occurred once. The V and J genes are TRBV28 and TRBJ1-2; the D gene is possibly TRBD1 (6 bases). V shed 4 bases and J shed 4 bases, with 16 bases lying between them. In germline, CDR1 is MDHEN, CDR2 SYDVKM. This CDR3 has 15 amino acids. In nucleotides, the CDR3 is TGTGCCAGCAGTTCGTACTACAGGGAGGGCTATGGCTACACCTTC. Translating it yields CASSSYYREGYGYTF.

The chain employs TRBV4-2 and TRBJ1-3; D possibly corresponds to TRBD1 (6 bases). The CDR3 covers 16 residues. V was cut by 0 bases and J by 0 bases, with 9 bases left in between. Germline CDR1 reads LGHNA; CDR2 reads YNFKEQ. CDR3 nucleotide sequence: TGTGCCAGCAGCCAAGAGACAGGCCGCTCTGGAAACACCATATATTTT. Its protein is CASSQETGRSGNTIYF.